The clone carrying this T cell receptor (beta chain) was counted a few times. Its specificity is not known. V was trimmed by 6 bases and J by 4 bases, leaving 25 bases between them. The CDR3 contains 18 residues. The germline V gene encodes CDR1 MNHEY and CDR2 SMNVEV (reference sequence). The sample belongs to a study of somatic mutations in cytotoxic T cells in rheumatoid arthritis. Turning to the study itself: Sorting by flow gave nearly 100% purity for some V beta antibody-stained T-cell populations, including V beta1+ cells sequenced for TCRB.

Findings and limits, study-wide: Adjustment for multiple comparisons was not applied to the slight TRBV07 underrepresentation observed in rheumatoid arthritis patients.

Assay: immunoSEQ multiplex PCR; the TCRdb copy retains only in-frame clones and omits some. The sample includes approximately 20,000 clones, around 83% of them seen just once. The TCR comes from a man aged 18 to 29 with rheumatoid arthritis. The sequencing sample was made of CD8+ T cells sorted from blood. The V and J genes are TRBV27 and TRBJ1-5; possibly TRBD1 for D (6 bases). Here the CDR3 DNA reads TGTGCCAGCAGGCTTTACGGTATGACCCAAGGGGGGAATCAGCCCCAGCATTTT. Encoded protein: CASRLYGMTQGGNQPQHF.